These 10 T cell receptor beta chains were all obtained from the same sample, sequenced in a study of control samples from healthy donors and cancer patients. The table came from immunoSEQ multiplex PCR; TCRdb's copy has only in-frame clones and leaves some out. The table records some 130,000 clones, around 90% of them present only once. Sequencing input: blood. These receptors were obtained from a man younger than 30 in good health.

This clone was recorded only once. V and J are TRBV11-3 and TRBJ2-1; 8 nucleotides agree with TRBD2. The length of the CDR3 is 15 residues. Trimming removed 4 bases from V and 4 bases from J; junction bases left unmatched: 6. Germline CDR1 reads SGHNT; CDR2 reads YENEEA. CDR3 sequence: CASSSVGLAYNEQFF. The DNA of the CDR3 is TGTGCCAGCAGCTCTGTCGGACTAGCTTACAATGAGCAGTTCTTC.

J is TRBJ2-3 and V is TRBV7-6, with TRBD1 matching over 7 bases. The length of the CDR3 is 17 residues. Unmatched junction bases numbered 8, after V lost 1 base and J lost 1 base. From germline, CDR1 is SGHVS and CDR2 FNYEAQ. The CDR3 loop reads CASSLVDWTGGTDTQYF. As DNA, the CDR3 is TGTGCCAGCAGCTTAGTAGATTGGACAGGAGGCACAGATACGCAGTATTTT.

This clone was counted once. The chain couples TRBV2 to TRBJ2-3; the match to TRBD1 covers 7 bases. V lost 3 bases and J lost 3; bases outside the gene matches: 9. The germline V gene encodes CDR1 SNHLY and CDR2 FYNNEI. This CDR3 is 16 amino acids long. CDR3 residues: CASSERRQGGTDTQYF. The CDR3 DNA reads TGTGCCAGCAGTGAGAGGCGACAGGGTGGTACAGATACGCAGTATTTT. Based on the CDR3 plus reference TRBV2 and TRBJ2-3, the full variable domain is EPEVTQTPSHQVTQMGQEVILRCVPISNHLYFYWYRQILGQKVEFLVSFYNNEISEKSEIFDDQFSVERPDGSNFTLKIRSTKLEDSAMYFCASSERRQGGTDTQYFGPGTRLTVL.

The chain has TRBV7-3 and TRBJ2-5; TRBD1 matches at 7 bases. CDR3 length: 13 residues. CDR1 and CDR2 (germline): SGHTA, FQGTGA. The trim removed 6 bases at V and 5 bases at J, leaving 6 bases unmatched. CDR3 in amino acids: CASSRAQGETQYF. CDR3 bases: TGTGCCAGCAGTCGCGCACAGGGGGAGACCCAGTACTTC.

V and J are TRBV29-1 and TRBJ2-3; 8 nucleotides agree with TRBD1. The CDR3 is made up of 13 amino acids. V lost 8 bases, J lost 4 bases, and 8 bases stayed unmatched. Germline-derived CDR1 and CDR2 are SQVTM and ANQGSEA. CDR3 nucleotide sequence: TGCAGCCTGGGCAGGGGGCCCCCAGATACGCAGTATTTT. Its translation: CSLGRGPPDTQYF.

This CDR3 is CASRLTVSGNTIYF. The CDR3 DNA is TGCGCCAGCAGGCTTACGGTCTCTGGAAACACCATATATTTT. This rearrangement joins TRBV5-1 to TRBJ1-3, with no clear D. Deletions cut 5 bases from V and 0 bases from J, with 9 bases between. This CDR3 comprises 14 residues. Germline loops: CDR1 SGHRS, CDR2 YFSETQ.

This chain connects TRBV30 to TRBJ2-3; 8 bases map to TRBD1. The CDR3 sequence is 16 residues long. Germline trimming cut 1 base from V and 1 base from J; bases unmatched to any gene: 7. Germline assignment: CDR1 GTSNPN and CDR2 SVGIG (reference sequence). CDR3: CAWSGAGGTGTDTQYF. The CDR3 DNA is TGTGCCTGGAGTGGTGCAGGGGGCACGGGCACAGATACGCAGTATTTT.

V and J are TRBV28 and TRBJ1-3; D is unclear. CDR1 is MDHEN and CDR2 is SYDVKM in the germline V gene. V was shortened by 6 bases and J by 4 bases, with 10 bases between the two germline ends. CDR3 length: 13 amino acids. CDR3 in amino acids: CASRGFGGNTIYF. CDR3 coding DNA: TGTGCCAGCAGGGGTTTCGGGGGAAACACCATATATTTT.

This chain links TRBV28 with TRBJ2-2; 13 bases map to TRBD2. Trimming removed 6 bases from V and 2 bases from J; junction bases left unmatched: 9. Germline V CDR1 and CDR2: MDHEN, SYDVKM. This CDR3 is 18 amino acids long. Here the CDR3 DNA reads TGTGCCAGCAGGACCACCGGGACTAGCGGGGAAAACACCGGGGAGCTGTTTTTT. This translates into CASRTTGTSGENTGELFF.

The V and J genes are TRBV5-1 and TRBJ1-5; 7 bases line up with TRBD1. The CDR3 has 13 amino acids. Germline V CDR1 and CDR2: SGHRS, YFSETQ. J lost 5 bases, V lost 3 bases, and 2 bases had no gene match. For the CDR3, the DNA is TGCGCCAGCAGCTCCGGGACAGATCAGCCCCAGCATTTT. Protein product: CASSSGTDQPQHF.